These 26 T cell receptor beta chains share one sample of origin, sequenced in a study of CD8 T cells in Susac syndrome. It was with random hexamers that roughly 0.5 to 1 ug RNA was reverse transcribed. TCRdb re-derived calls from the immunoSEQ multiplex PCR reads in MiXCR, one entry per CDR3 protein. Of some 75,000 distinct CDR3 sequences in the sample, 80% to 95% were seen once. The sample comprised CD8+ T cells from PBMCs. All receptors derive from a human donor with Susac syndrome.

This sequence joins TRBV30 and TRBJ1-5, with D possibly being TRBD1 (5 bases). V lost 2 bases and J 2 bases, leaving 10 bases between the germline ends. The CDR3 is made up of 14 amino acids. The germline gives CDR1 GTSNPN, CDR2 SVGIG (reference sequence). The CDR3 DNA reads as TGTGCCTGGAGTCGGGGACCGCGCAATCAGCCCCAGCATTTT. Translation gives CAWSRGPRNQPQHF.

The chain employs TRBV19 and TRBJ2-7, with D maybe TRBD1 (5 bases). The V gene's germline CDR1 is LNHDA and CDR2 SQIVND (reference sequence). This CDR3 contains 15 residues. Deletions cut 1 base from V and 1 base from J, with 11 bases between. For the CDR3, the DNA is TGTGCCAGTAGTATAGGACGGACACTATCCTACGAGCAGTACTTC. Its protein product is CASSIGRTLSYEQYF.

The CDR3 DNA is TGTGCCAGCAGTCCCCCGGGGAGCTCCTACAATGAGCAGTTCTTC. Translation: CASSPPGSSYNEQFF. The chain recombines TRBV6-6 with TRBJ2-1; D possibly corresponds to TRBD2 (5 bases). Germline CDR1 MNHNY, CDR2 SVGAGI (reference sequence). The CDR3 has 15 residues. Deletions cut 5 bases from V and 0 bases from J, with 11 bases between.

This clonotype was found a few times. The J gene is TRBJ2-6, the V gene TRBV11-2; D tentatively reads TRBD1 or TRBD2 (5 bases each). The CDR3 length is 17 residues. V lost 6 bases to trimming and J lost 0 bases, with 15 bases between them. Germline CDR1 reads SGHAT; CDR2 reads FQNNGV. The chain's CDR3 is CASRDLTGLSGANVLTF. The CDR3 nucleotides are TGTGCCAGCAGGGACCTAACAGGACTCTCTGGGGCCAACGTCCTGACTTTC.

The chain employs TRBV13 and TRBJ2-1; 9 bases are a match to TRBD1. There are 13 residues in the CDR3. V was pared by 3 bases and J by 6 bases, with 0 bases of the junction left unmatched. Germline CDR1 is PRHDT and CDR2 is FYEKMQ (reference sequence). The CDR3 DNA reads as TGTGCCAGCAGCTTGGACAGGGGCAATGAGCAGTTCTTC. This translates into CASSLDRGNEQFF.

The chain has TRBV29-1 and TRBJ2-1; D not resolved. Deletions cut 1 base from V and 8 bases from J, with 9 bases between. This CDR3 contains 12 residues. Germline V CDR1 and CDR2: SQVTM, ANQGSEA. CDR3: CSVEGIADEQFF. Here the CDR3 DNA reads TGCAGCGTTGAAGGGATCGCGGATGAGCAGTTCTTC.

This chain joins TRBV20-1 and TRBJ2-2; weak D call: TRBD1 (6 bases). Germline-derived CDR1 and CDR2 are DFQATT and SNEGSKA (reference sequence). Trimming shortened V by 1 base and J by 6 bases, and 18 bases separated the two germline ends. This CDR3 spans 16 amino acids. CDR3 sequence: CSARAPLFTGPGELFF. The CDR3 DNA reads TGCAGTGCTAGAGCCCCCCTGTTTACAGGGCCCGGGGAGCTGTTTTTT.

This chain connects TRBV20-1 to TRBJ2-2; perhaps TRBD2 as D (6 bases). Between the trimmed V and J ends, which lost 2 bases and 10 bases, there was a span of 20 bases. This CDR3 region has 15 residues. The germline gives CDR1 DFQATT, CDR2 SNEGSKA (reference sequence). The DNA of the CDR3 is TGCAGTGCTAGACGGCCCGGGGGTGGATCCGAGGAGCTGTTTTTT. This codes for CSARRPGGGSEELFF.

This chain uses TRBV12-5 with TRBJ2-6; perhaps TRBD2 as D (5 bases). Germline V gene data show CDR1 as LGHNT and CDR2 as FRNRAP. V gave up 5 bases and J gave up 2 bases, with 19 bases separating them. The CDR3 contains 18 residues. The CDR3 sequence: CASGPPTRIGAGANVLTF. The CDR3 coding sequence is TGTGCTAGTGGTCCCCCCACTCGCATCGGGGCTGGGGCCAACGTCCTGACTTTC.

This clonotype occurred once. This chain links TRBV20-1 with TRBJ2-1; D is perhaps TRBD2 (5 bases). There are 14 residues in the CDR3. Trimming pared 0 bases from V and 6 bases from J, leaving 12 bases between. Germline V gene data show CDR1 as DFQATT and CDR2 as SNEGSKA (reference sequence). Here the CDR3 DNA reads TGCAGTGCTAGAGATGAGGGAGTGGGCAATGAGCAGTTCTTC. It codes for CSARDEGVGNEQFF.

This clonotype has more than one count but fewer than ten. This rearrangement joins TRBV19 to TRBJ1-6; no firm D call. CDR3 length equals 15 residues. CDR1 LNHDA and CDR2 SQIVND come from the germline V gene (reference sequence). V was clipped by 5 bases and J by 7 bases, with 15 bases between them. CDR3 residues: CASSLLPPQNSPLHF. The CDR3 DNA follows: TGTGCCAGTAGTCTTCTCCCTCCGCAGAATTCACCCCTCCACTTT.

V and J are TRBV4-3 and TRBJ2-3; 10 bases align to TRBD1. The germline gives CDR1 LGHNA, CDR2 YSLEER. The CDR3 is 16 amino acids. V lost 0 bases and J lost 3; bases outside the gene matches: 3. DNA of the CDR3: TGCGCCAGCAGCCAAGAGAGACAGGGGGCGACAGATACGCAGTATTTT. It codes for CASSQERQGATDTQYF.

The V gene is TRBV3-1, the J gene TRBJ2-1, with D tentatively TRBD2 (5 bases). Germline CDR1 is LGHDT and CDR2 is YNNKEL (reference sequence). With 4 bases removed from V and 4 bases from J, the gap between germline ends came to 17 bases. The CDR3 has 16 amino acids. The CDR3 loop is CASSRTSDSRYNEQFF. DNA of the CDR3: TGTGCCAGCAGCCGAACCTCGGACTCTCGATACAATGAGCAGTTCTTC.

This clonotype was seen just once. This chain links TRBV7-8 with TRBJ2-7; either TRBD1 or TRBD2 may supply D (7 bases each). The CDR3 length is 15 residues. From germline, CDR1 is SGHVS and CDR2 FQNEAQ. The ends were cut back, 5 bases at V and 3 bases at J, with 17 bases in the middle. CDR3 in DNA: TGTGCCAGCAGCCCCTCAGGGGGGGTTGGCTACGAGCAGTACTTC. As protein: CASSPSGGVGYEQYF.

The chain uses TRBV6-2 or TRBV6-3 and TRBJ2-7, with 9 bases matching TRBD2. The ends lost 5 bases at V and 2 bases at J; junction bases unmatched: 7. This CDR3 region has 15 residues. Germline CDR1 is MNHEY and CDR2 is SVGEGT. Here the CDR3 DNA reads TGTGCCAGCAGTAAGACTAGCGGTCCTACCTACGAGCAGTACTTC. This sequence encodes CASSKTSGPTYEQYF.

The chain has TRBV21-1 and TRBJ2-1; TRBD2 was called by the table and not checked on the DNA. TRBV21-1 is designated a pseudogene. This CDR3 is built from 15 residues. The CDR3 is CASTTLAGGLIGQFF. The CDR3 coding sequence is TGTGCCAGCACCACGTTAGCGGGCGGGCTAATAGGGCAGTTCTTC.

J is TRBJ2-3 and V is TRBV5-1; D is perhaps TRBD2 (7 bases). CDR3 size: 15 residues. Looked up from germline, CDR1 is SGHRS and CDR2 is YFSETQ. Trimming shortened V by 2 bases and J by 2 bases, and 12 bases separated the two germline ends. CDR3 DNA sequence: TGCGCCAGCAGCTTCCGGGGGGCCCTCACAGATACGCAGTATTTT. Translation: CASSFRGALTDTQYF. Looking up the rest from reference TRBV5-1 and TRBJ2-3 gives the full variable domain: KAGVTQTPRYLIKTRGQQVTLSCSPISGHRSVSWYQQTPGQGLQFLFEYFSETQRNKGNFPGRFSGRQFSNSRSEMNVSTLELGDSALYLCASSFRGALTDTQYFGPGTRLTVL.

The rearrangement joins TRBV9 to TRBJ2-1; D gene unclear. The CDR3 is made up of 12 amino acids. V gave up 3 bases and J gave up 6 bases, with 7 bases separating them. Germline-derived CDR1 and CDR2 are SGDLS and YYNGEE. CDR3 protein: CASSGNGNEQFF. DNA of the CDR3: TGTGCCAGCAGCGGAAATGGCAATGAGCAGTTCTTC.

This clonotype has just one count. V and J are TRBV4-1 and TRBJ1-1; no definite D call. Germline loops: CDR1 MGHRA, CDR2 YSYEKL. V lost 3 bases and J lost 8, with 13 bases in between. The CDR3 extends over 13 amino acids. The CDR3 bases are TGCGCCAGCAGCCAGCACCTCACTCGGGAAGCTTTCTTT. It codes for CASSQHLTREAFF.

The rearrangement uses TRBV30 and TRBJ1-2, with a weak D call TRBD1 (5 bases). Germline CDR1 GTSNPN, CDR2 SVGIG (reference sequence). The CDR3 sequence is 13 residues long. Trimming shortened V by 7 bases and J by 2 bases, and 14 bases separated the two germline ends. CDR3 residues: CALAGRVNYGYTF. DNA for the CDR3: TGTGCCTTAGCTGGCAGGGTGAACTATGGCTACACCTTC.

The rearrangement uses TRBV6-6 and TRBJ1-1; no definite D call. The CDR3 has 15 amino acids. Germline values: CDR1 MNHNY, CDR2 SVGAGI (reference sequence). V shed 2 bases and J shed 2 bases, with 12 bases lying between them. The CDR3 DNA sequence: TGTGCCAGCAGTTACCAAACAAGCTTAAACACTGAAGCTTTCTTT. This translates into CASSYQTSLNTEAFF.

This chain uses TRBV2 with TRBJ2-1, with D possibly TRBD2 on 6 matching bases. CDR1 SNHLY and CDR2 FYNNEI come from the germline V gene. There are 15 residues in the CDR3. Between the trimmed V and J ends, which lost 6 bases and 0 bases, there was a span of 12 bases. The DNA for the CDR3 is TGTGCCAGCAGAGTTAGCGGCAGCTCCTACAATGAGCAGTTCTTC. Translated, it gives CASRVSGSSYNEQFF.

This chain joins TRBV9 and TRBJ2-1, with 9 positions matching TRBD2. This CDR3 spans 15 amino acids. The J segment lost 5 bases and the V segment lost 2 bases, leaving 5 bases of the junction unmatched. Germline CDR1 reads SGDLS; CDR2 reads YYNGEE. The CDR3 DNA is TGTGCCAGCAGCGTGGCGGGGGGGTTTAACAATGAGCAGTTCTTC. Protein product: CASSVAGGFNNEQFF.

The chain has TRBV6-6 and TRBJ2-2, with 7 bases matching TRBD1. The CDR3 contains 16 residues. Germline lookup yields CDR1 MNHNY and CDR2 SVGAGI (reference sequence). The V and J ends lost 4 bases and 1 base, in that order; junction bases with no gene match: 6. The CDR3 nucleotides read TGTGCCAGCAGTTTCCCCCGGACAGGGAACACCGGGGAGCTGTTTTTT. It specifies CASSFPRTGNTGELFF.

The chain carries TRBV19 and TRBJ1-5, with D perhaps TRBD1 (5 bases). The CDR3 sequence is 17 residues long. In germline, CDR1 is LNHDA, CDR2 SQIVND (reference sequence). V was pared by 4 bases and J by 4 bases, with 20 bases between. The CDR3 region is CASSTFPSGVLNQPQHF. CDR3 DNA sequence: TGTGCCAGTAGTACCTTCCCGTCGGGGGTCTTAAATCAGCCCCAGCATTTT.

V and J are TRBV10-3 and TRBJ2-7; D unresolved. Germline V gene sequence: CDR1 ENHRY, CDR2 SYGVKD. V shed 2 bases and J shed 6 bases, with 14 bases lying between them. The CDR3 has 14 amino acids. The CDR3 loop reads CAISEGRLTGEQYF. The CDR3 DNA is TGTGCCATCAGTGAGGGAAGATTGACGGGCGAGCAGTACTTC.